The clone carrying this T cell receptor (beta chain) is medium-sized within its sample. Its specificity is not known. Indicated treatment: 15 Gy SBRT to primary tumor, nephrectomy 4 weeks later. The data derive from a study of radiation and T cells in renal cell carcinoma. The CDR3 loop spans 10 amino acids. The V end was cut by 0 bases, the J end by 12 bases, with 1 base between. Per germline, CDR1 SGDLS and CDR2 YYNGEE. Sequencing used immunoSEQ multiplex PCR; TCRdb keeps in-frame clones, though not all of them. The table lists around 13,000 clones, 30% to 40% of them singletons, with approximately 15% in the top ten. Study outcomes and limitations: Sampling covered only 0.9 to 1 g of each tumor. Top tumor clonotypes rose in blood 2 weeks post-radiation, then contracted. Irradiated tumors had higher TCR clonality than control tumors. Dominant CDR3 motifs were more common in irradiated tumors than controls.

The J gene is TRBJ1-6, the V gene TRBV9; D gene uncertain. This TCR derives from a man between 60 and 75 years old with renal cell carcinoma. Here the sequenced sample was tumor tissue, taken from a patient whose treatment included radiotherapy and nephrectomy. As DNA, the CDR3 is TGTGCCAGCAGCGTAGTACCCCTCCACTTT. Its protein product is CASSVVPLHF.